This T cell receptor beta chain was obtained from a study of T cell responses to AZD1222 COVID-19 vaccine. Study results and limitations: Vaccine-associated CD4 TCRs spanned spike, dominant at 160-218 and 743-854. Females outnumbered males among donors, who were mostly white British; clonal diversity was possibly underestimated. Repertoires were collected only later (after the peak T cell response had occurred).

Profiled with immunoSEQ multiplex PCR; TCRdb holds only in-frame clones, not every one. Of some 150,000 clones listed, 85% to 95% are singletons. The CDR3 is made up of 13 amino acids. V lost 8 bases, J lost 6 bases, and 7 bases stayed unmatched. Germline V gene sequence: CDR1 MNHEY, CDR2 SMNVEV (reference sequence). In the case of this clone: The target antigen is unknown.

The receptor was isolated from an adult in good health. J is TRBJ2-7 and V is TRBV27, with TRBD2 identical over 10 bases. The sequencing used peripheral blood, collected on day 0 of AZD1222 vaccination. The chain's CDR3 is CASGPSGRGEQYV. As DNA, the CDR3 is TGTGCCAGCGGGCCGAGCGGGAGGGGCGAGCAGTACGTC.